The clone carrying this T cell receptor beta chain was seen more than once but under ten times. What it binds is not known. With the read ending 3 residues before the CDR3 end, the germline J gene is used to fill in that end. The CDR3 extends over 15 amino acids. Germline CDR1 is SNHLY and CDR2 is FYNNEI. With 4 bases removed from V and 5 bases from J, the gap between germline ends came to 18 bases. The repertoire was sequenced with immunoSEQ multiplex PCR; TCRdb's copy has only in-frame clones and lacks some. The sample presents about 5,000 clones, none singletons. This sample is drawn from a study of T cell clonality in common variable immunodeficiency. General study results and limits: Reportedly, TCR beta sequences from common variable immunodeficiency showed fewer deletions and N-nucleotide insertions.

CVID subjects were about 14 female and approximately 30 male, aged 9 to 64. The chain couples TRBV2 to TRBJ2-7; D is perhaps TRBD1 (5 bases). The clonotype comes from a human donor with common variable immunodeficiency. The specimen sequenced was peripheral blood mononuclear cells. CDR3 residues: CASSVGRYSRDEQYF. CDR3 bases read: TGTGCCAGCAGTGTCGGCAGGTATTCCAGGGACGAG.